This is a list of T cell receptor beta chains from one sample in a study of CD8+ T cells in alopecia areata. Repertoires were generated with immunoSEQ multiplex PCR, while TCRdb's copy carries only in-frame clones and drops some. The table records about 120,000 clones, roughly 68% of them present only once. The sample consisted of CD4+ T cells sorted from blood. These receptors originate from a human donor in good health. The CDR3 runs from the conserved cysteine through the conserved F or W. Clone size is shown for a subset of rows, as once, few, many or a class of expanded clone.

V gene: TRBV7-8; J gene: TRBJ1-2; clone size: -; CDR3 protein: CASSPRTGSHTF
V gene: TRBV6-5; J gene: TRBJ2-3; clone size: -; CDR3 protein: CATMTSVGTDTQYF
V gene: TRBV2; J gene: TRBJ1-4; clone size: once; CDR3 protein: CASSAQGEKLFF
V gene: TRBV25-1; J gene: TRBJ1-5; clone size: -; CDR3 protein: CASSEWGAGQPQHF
V gene: TRBV5-4; J gene: TRBJ1-1; clone size: -; CDR3 protein: CASGGRTEAFF
V gene: TRBV6-5; J gene: TRBJ1-2; clone size: -; CDR3 protein: CASKGQGSYGYTF
V gene: TRBV19; J gene: TRBJ1-1; clone size: -; CDR3 protein: CASSQGQQNTEAFF
V gene: TRBV29-1; J gene: TRBJ2-1; clone size: -; CDR3 protein: CSVLPYNEQFF
V gene: TRBV7-6; J gene: TRBJ1-6; clone size: few; CDR3 protein: CASSPSHSESPLHF
V gene: TRBV29-1; J gene: TRBJ2-2; clone size: -; CDR3 protein: CSVGLTGETGELFF
V gene: TRBV10-3; J gene: TRBJ2-3; clone size: few; CDR3 protein: CAISGGLGGDTQYF
V gene: TRBV29-1; J gene: TRBJ2-1; clone size: -; CDR3 protein: CSVQLGLAGYNEQFF
V gene: TRBV6-5; J gene: TRBJ2-3; clone size: -; CDR3 protein: CAAMTGRRTDTQYF
V gene: TRBV29-1; J gene: TRBJ1-5; clone size: -; CDR3 protein: CSAGDRGGQPQHF
V gene: TRBV4-2; J gene: TRBJ2-2; clone size: few; CDR3 protein: CASSQDQGGGTTGELFF
V gene: TRBV23-1; J gene: TRBJ1-2; clone size: -; CDR3 protein: CASSQFRIGQPITSGGYTF
V gene: TRBV30; J gene: TRBJ1-5; clone size: -; CDR3 protein: CAWSGWRAPVTNQPQHF
V gene: TRBV5-1; J gene: TRBJ1-1; clone size: few; CDR3 protein: CASSLDPPLNTEAFF
V gene: TRBV30; J gene: TRBJ1-5; clone size: -; CDR3 protein: CAWSVKGDQPQHF
V gene: TRBV27; J gene: TRBJ1-2; clone size: -; CDR3 protein: CASSPGGGWYGYTF
V gene: TRBV29-1; J gene: TRBJ2-3; clone size: few; CDR3 protein: CSVHQGADTQYF
V gene: TRBV29-1; J gene: TRBJ1-1; clone size: -; CDR3 protein: CSAYTGNTEAFF
V gene: TRBV19; J gene: TRBJ2-2; clone size: -; CDR3 protein: CASTRGQNTGELFF